This T cell receptor beta chain is drawn from a study of blood T cells in healthy people across ages. Through a sample-barcoded 5' primer and a J-beta primer mix, a second PCR was run for roughly 6 to 12 cycles. TCRdb fed the 5' RACE reads into MiXCR, producing one record per CDR3 protein. The sample lists fewer than 900,000 distinct CDR3 sequences; around 40% were seen once. The TCR comes from an older woman in good health. Input material: blood.

The CDR3 is CASSPLILTVEAFF. The DNA for the CDR3 is TGTGCCAGCAGCCCTCTGATCTTAACAGTTGAAGCTTTCTTT. The rearrangement links TRBV14 to TRBJ1-1; D gene uncertain. The CDR3 runs to 14 residues. Per germline, CDR1 SGHDN and CDR2 FVKESK. V was shortened by 4 bases and J by 7 bases, with 16 bases between the two germline ends. The variable domain in full, completed from reference TRBV14 and TRBJ1-1, reads EAGVTQFPSHSVIEKGQTVTLRCDPISGHDNLYWYRRVMGKEIKFLLHFVKESKQDESGMPNNRFLAERTGGTYSTLKVQPAELEDSGVYFCASSPLILTVEAFFGQGTRLTVV.